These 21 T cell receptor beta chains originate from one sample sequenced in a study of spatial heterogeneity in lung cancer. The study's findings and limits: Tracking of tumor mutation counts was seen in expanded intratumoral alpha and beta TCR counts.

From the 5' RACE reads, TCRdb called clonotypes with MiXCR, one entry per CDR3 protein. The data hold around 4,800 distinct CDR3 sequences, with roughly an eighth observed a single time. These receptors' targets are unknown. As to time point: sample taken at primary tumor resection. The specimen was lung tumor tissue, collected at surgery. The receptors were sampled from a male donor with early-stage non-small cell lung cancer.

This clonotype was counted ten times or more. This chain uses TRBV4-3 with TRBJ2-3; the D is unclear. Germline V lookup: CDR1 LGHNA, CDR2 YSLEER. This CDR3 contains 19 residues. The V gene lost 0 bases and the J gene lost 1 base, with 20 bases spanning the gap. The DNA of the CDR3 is TGCGCCAGCAGCCAAGACCTCTTCCCGGTCTCAGGCGGCACAGATACGCAGTATTTT. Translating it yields CASSQDLFPVSGGTDTQYF.

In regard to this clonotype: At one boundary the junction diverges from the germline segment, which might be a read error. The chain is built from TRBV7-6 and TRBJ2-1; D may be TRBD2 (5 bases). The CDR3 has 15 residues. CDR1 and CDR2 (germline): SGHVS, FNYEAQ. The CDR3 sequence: CASSIAPSSYNEQFF. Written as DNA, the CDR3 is TGTGCCAGCAGCATAGCGCCTAGCTCCTACAATGAGCAGTTCTTC.

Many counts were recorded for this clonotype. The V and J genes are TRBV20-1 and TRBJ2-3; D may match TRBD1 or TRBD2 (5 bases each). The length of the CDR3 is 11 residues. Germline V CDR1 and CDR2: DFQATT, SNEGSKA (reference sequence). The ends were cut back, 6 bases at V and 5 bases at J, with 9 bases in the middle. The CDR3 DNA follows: TGCAGTGCGTATGGGGGAGATACGCAGTATTTT. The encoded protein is CSAYGGDTQYF.

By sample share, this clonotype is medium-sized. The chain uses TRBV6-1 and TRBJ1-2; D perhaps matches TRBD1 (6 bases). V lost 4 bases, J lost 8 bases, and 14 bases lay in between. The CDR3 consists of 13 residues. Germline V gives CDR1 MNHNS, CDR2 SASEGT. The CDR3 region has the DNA TGTGCCAGCAGTGGACATCAGGGGTTCGGCTACACCTTC. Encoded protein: CASSGHQGFGYTF.

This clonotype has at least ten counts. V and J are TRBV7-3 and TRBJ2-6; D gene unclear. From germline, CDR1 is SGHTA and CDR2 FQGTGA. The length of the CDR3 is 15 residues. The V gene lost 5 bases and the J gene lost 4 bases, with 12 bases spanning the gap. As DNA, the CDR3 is TGTGCCAGCAGCCTGGCGCCAGACGGGGCCAACGTCCTGACTTTC. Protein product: CASSLAPDGANVLTF.

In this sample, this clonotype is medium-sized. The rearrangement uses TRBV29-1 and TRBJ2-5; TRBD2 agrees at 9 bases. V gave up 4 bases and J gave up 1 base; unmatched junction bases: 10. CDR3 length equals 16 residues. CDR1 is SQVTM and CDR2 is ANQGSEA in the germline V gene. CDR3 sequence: CSVVEETSGTQETQYF. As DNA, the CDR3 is TGCAGCGTTGTTGAGGAGACTAGCGGTACCCAAGAGACCCAGTACTTC.

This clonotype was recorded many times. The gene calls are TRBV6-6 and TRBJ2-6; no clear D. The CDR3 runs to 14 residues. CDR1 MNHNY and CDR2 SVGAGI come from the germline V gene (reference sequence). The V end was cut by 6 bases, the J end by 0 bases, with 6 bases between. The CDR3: CASSWSSGANVLTF. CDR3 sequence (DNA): TGTGCCAGCAGCTGGAGCTCTGGGGCCAACGTCCTGACTTTC.

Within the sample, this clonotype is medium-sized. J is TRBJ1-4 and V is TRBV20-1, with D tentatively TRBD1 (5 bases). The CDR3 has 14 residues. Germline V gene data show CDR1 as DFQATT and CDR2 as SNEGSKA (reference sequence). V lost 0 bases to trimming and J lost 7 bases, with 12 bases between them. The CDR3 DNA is TGCAGTGCTAGAGATCGGGGGGAGGGTGAAAAACTGTTTTTT. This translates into CSARDRGEGEKLFF.

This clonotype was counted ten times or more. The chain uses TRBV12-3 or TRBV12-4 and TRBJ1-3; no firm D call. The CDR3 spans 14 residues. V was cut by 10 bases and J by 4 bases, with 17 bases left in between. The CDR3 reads CATSEGGRGNTIYF. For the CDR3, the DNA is TGTGCCACCTCCGAAGGAGGGCGAGGAAACACCATATATTTT.

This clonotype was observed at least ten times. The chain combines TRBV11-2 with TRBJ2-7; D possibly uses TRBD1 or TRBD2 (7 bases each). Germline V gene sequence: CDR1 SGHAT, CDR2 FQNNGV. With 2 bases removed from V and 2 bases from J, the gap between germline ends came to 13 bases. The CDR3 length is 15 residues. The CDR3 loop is CASSLSGTETYEQYF. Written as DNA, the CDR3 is TGTGCCAGCAGCTTAAGCGGGACAGAGACCTACGAGCAGTACTTC.

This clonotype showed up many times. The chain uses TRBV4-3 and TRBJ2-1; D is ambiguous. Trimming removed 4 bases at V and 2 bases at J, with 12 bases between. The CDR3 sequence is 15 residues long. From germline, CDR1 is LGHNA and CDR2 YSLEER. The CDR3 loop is CASSPRPATYNEQFF. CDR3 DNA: TGCGCCAGCAGCCCTCGGCCCGCAACCTACAATGAGCAGTTCTTC.

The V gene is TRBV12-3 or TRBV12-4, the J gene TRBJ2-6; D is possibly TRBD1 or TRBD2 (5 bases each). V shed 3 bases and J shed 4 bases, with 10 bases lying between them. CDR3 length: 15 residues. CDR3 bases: TGTGCCAGCAGTTTTAGGGACGGCGGGGCCAACGTCCTGACTTTC. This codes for CASSFRDGGANVLTF.

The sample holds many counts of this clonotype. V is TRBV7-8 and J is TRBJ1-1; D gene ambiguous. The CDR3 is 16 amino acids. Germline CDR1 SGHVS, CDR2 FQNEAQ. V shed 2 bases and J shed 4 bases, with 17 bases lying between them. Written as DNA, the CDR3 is TGTGCCAGCAGCTTATGGGCCATGGTTGGAAGCACTGAAGCTTTCTTT. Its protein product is CASSLWAMVGSTEAFF.

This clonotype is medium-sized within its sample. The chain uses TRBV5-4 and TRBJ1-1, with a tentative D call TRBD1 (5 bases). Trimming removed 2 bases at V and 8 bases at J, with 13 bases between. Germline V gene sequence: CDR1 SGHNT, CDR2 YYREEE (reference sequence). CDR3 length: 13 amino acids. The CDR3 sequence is CASSFAGSFEAFF. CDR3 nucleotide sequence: TGTGCCAGCAGCTTCGCAGGGTCTTTCGAAGCTTTCTTT.

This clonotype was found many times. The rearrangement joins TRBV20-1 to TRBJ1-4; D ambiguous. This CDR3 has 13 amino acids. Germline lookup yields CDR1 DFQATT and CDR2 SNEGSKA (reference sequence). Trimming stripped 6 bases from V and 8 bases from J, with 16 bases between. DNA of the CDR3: TGCAGTGCCCCGCAGCGGCGTGGCGAAAAACTGTTTTTT. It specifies CSAPQRRGEKLFF.

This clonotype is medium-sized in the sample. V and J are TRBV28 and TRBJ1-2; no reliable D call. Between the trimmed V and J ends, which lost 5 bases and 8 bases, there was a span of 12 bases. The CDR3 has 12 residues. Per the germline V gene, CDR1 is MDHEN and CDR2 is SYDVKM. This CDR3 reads CASSPLLGGYTF. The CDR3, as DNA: TGTGCCAGCAGTCCTTTGTTGGGCGGCTACACCTTC.

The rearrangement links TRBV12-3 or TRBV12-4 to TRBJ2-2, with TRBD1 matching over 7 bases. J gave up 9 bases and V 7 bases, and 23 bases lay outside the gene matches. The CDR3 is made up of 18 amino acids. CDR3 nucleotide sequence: TGTGCCAGCACCCTTCAGGCTACCGACGACAGGGTCCTGCGGGAGCTGTTTTTT. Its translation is CASTLQATDDRVLRELFF.

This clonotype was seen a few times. For the CDR3, the DNA is TGCGCCAGCAGCCAAGATGGACCGGGCAATCAGCCCCAGCATTTT. Its protein product is CASSQDGPGNQPQHF. The V and J genes are TRBV4-3 and TRBJ1-5; no clear D gene. There are 15 residues in the CDR3. Trimming took 0 bases from V and 2 from J, leaving 8 bases between them. Germline V gives CDR1 LGHNA, CDR2 YSLEER.

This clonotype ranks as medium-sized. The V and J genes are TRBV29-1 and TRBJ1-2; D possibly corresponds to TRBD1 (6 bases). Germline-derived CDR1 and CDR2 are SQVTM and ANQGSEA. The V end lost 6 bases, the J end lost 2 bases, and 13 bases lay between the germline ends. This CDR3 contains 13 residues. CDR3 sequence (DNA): TGCAGCGTGGACAGCGCCGGGAACTATGGCTACACCTTC. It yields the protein CSVDSAGNYGYTF.

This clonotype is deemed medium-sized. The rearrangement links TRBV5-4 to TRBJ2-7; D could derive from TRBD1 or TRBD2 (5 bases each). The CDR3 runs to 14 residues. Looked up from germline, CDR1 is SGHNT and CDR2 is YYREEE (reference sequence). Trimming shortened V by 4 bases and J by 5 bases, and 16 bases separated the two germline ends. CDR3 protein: CASSRDGIRNEQYF. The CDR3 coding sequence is TGTGCCAGCAGCCGGGACGGGATACGGAACGAGCAGTACTTC. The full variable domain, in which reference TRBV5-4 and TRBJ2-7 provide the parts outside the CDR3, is ETGVTQSPTHLIKTRGQQVTLRCSSQSGHNTVSWYQQALGQGPQFIFQYYREEENGRGNFPPRFSGLQFPNYSSELNVNALELDDSALYLCASSRDGIRNEQYFGPGTRLTVT.

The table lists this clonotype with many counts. The DNA for the CDR3 is TGCAGTGCTTTAGCGGGAGGGCCTGAAGAGCAGTACTTC. It encodes CSALAGGPEEQYF. This sequence joins TRBV20-1 and TRBJ2-7; 11 bases agree with TRBD2. V lost 5 bases to trimming and J lost 7 bases; unmatched junction nucleotides: 7. The length of the CDR3 is 13 residues. Germline CDR1 and CDR2: DFQATT and SNEGSKA (reference sequence).